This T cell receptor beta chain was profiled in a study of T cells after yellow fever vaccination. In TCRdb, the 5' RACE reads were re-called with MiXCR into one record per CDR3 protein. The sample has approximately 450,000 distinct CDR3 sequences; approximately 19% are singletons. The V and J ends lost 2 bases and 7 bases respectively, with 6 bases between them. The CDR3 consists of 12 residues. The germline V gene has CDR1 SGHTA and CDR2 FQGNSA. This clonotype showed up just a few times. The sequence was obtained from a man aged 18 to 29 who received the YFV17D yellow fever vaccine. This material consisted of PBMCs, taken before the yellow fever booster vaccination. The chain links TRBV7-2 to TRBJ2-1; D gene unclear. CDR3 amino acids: CASSLKPNEQFF. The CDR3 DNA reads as TGTGCCAGCAGCTTAAAGCCGAATGAGCAGTTCTTC.